This is a list of T cell receptor beta chains from one sample in a study of Graves' ophthalmopathy and Graves' hyperthyroidism. TCRdb analysed the multiplex PCR reads with MiXCR anew, one entry per CDR3 protein. In the table there are 200,000 to 250,000 distinct CDR3 sequences, around 28% of which are singletons. Sequencing used peripheral blood. These receptors all stem from a man aged 45-60 years with Graves' ophthalmopathy. Both conserved end residues are part of each CDR3. A D gene is named only where the DNA matches it firmly. Clone size is not always given. Where it is, it says once, few, many or a class for expanded clones.

size | J | V | D | CDR3 | DNA
many | TRBJ1-5 | TRBV12-3/TRBV12-4 | NA | CASSFGVVSQPQHF | TGTGCCAGCAGTTTTGGGGTAGTTAGTCAGCCCCAGCATTTT
many | TRBJ2-2 | TRBV11-2 | TRBD2 | CASTTIGTSAANTGELFF | TGTGCCAGCACCACCATAGGGACTAGCGCCGCGAACACCGGGGAGCTGTTTTTT
few | TRBJ2-5 | TRBV10-3 | NA | CAISESELGLQETQYF | TGTGCCATCAGTGAGAGTGAGTTAGGACTACAAGAGACCCAGTACTTC
many | TRBJ2-2 | TRBV7-6 | NA | CASSRGVATGELFF | TGTGCCAGCAGCCGCGGGGTCGCCACCGGGGAGCTGTTTTTT
many | TRBJ1-5 | TRBV19 | NA | CASSSGLGRPQHF | TGTGCCAGTAGTAGTGGACTGGGTCGGCCCCAGCATTTT
NA | TRBJ2-5 | TRBV20-1 | NA | CSARGARETQYF | TGCAGTGCTAGAGGGGCGCGGGAGACCCAGTACTTC
many | TRBJ2-7 | TRBV9 | NA | CASSVGGSGPDEQYF | TGTGCCAGCAGCGTAGGAGGAAGCGGGCCGGACGAGCAGTACTTC
many | TRBJ2-7 | TRBV18 | TRBD1 | CASSKQGAYEQYF | TGTGCCAGCTCAAAGCAGGGGGCCTACGAGCAGTACTTC
NA | TRBJ1-2 | TRBV6-1 | NA | CASSELGPPHGYTF | TGTGCCAGCAGTGAACTTGGGCCTCCACATGGCTACACCTTC
NA | TRBJ2-7 | TRBV15 | TRBD2 | CATSRDRAAGGIYEQYF | TGTGCCACCAGCAGAGACAGGGCGGCGGGAGGTATTTACGAGCAGTACTTC
many | TRBJ2-2 | TRBV4-1 | NA | CASSPPFPAGIPTGELFF | TGCGCCAGCAGCCCCCCCTTTCCAGCGGGCATACCCACCGGGGAGCTGTTTTTT
NA | TRBJ1-2 | TRBV12-5 | NA | CASGLPPASRGDGYTF | TGTGCTAGTGGTTTGCCTCCAGCATCCCGAGGCGATGGCTACACCTTC
many | TRBJ2-2 | TRBV19 | NA | CASSIERDYDDTGELFF | TGTGCCAGTAGTATAGAGAGAGATTACGACGACACCGGGGAGCTGTTTTTT
NA | TRBJ2-7 | TRBV20-1 | NA | CSAREQGPYEQYF | TGCAGTGCTAGAGAACAGGGTCCCTACGAGCAGTACTTC
NA | TRBJ1-2 | TRBV9 | NA | CASSVGPDANYGYTF | TGTGCCAGCAGCGTGGGACCGGACGCTAACTATGGCTACACCTTC
NA | TRBJ2-5 | TRBV6-1 | NA | CASGPGHGMSETQYF | TGTGCCAGCGGACCGGGACATGGGATGAGCGAGACCCAGTACTTC
NA | TRBJ1-1 | TRBV2 | NA | CATMAVGLPNTEAFF | TGTGCCACAATGGCTGTGGGACTTCCGAACACTGAAGCTTTCTTT
many | TRBJ2-2 | TRBV12-3/TRBV12-4 | TRBD2 | CASSLFGLAGFHGELFF | TGTGCCAGCAGTTTATTCGGACTAGCGGGATTTCACGGGGAGCTGTTTTTT
once | TRBJ2-7 | TRBV10-3 | TRBD1 | CATQRLQGPEYEQYF | TGTGCCACCCAGCGCTTACAGGGGCCGGAATACGAGCAGTACTTC
NA | TRBJ1-5 | TRBV7-3 | NA | CASSLGYDQPQHF | TGTGCCAGCAGCTTAGGTTACGATCAGCCCCAGCATTTT
many | TRBJ1-5 | TRBV28 | NA | CASSPQTGNQPQHF | TGTGCCAGCAGTCCCCAGACAGGTAATCAGCCCCAGCATTTT
NA | TRBJ2-7 | TRBV28 | NA | CASSPRDSNDYF | TGTGCCAGCAGTCCCCGGGACTCCAACGATTACTTC
once | TRBJ2-7 | TRBV7-2 | NA | CASSVRVSYEQYF | TGTGCCAGCAGCGTCAGGGTTTCCTACGAGCAGTACTTC
many | TRBJ1-1 | TRBV6-1 | TRBD1 | CASSGRTGVTEAFF | TGTGCCAGCTCGGGCCGGACAGGGGTCACTGAAGCTTTCTTT
NA | TRBJ2-7 | TRBV7-9 | NA | CASSLSPDGEQYF | TGTGCCAGCAGTTTATCCCCTGACGGCGAGCAGTACTTC
many | TRBJ2-7 | TRBV10-3 | TRBD1 | CATGQGPFGEQYF | TGTGCCACCGGACAGGGCCCTTTTGGTGAGCAGTACTTC
NA | TRBJ2-7 | TRBV20-1 | TRBD2 | CSASYLGLTSEYEQYF | TGCAGTGCTAGTTACTTGGGTCTAACTAGCGAGTACGAGCAGTACTTC
NA | TRBJ1-2 | TRBV28 | NA | CASSLSLQVGYTF | TGTGCCAGCAGTTTATCGCTCCAAGTTGGCTACACCTTC
many | TRBJ2-1 | TRBV11-3 | TRBD2 | CASSLGGLAGAGEQFF | TGTGCCAGCAGCTTAGGGGGACTAGCGGGAGCGGGTGAGCAGTTCTTC
many | TRBJ1-1 | TRBV14 | NA | CASSQSRGTEAFF | TGTGCCAGCAGCCAATCTAGGGGGACTGAAGCTTTCTTT
once | TRBJ1-1 | TRBV5-8 | NA | CASTPRGLNTEAFF | TGTGCCAGCACCCCGCGGGGGTTGAACACTGAAGCTTTCTTT
many | TRBJ1-1 | TRBV12-3/TRBV12-4 | NA | CASSHGLRGRNTEAFF | TGTGCCAGCAGTCATGGCCTGCGGGGCAGGAACACTGAAGCTTTCTTT
many | TRBJ1-3 | TRBV29-1 | NA | CSAWEESSGNTIYF | TGCAGCGCCTGGGAGGAGAGCTCTGGAAACACCATATATTTT
many | TRBJ2-7 | TRBV6-2/TRBV6-3 | TRBD2 | CASSYGTSGISYEQYF | TGTGCCAGCAGTTACGGGACTAGCGGGATCTCCTACGAGCAGTACTTC
many | TRBJ2-5 | TRBV7-2 | TRBD2 | CASSWVAGVAETQYF | TGTGCCAGCAGCTGGGTAGCGGGAGTGGCGGAGACCCAGTACTTC
many | TRBJ1-2 | TRBV4-3 | NA | CASSQVDRYGYTF | TGCGCCAGCAGCCAAGTTGACCGCTATGGCTACACCTTC
many | TRBJ1-3 | TRBV4-1 | NA | CASSGHSGNTIYF | TGCGCCAGCAGCGGGCACTCTGGAAACACCATATATTTT
many | TRBJ1-5 | TRBV19 | NA | CASSAVGGSGQPQHF | TGTGCCAGTAGCGCGGTGGGGGGGTCGGGTCAGCCCCAGCATTTT
many | TRBJ2-5 | TRBV6-5 | NA | CASRRGTTQETQYF | TGTGCCAGCAGAAGGGGGACAACTCAAGAGACCCAGTACTTC
many | TRBJ1-2 | TRBV7-9 | TRBD1 | CASSPRTGPNYGYTF | TGTGCCAGCAGCCCCCGGACAGGGCCGAACTATGGCTACACCTTC
many | TRBJ2-7 | TRBV7-9 | NA | CASSRDVPYEQYF | TGTGCCAGCAGCCGGGACGTACCCTACGAGCAGTACTTC